This T cell receptor beta chain emerged from a study of T cell responses to AZD1222 COVID-19 vaccine. Germline CDR1 reads PRHDT; CDR2 reads FYEKMQ (reference sequence). Trimming cost V 3 bases and J 2 bases, with 11 bases left between them. The CDR3 has 15 amino acids. This clone is a singleton in its sample. The antigen remains unidentified. Profiled with immunoSEQ multiplex PCR; TCRdb holds only in-frame clones, not every one. The sample contains about 190,000 clones, approximately 90% of which appear only once. Study findings and constraints: White British ancestry dominated among donors, who included more females, and clonal diversity was possibly underestimated. Nearly half of the spike-specific TCRs reportedly recognize variant regions that carry no mutations. Sampling that yielded the repertoires occurred only after the peak T cell response. It was only a handful of AZD1222 recipients who were seropositive at baseline.

The source was peripheral blood, collected on day 0 of AZD1222 vaccination. The receptor's source is an adult in good health. V is TRBV13 and J is TRBJ1-3; the D gene is possibly TRBD1 (5 bases). The CDR3 is CASSFQGAPGNTIYF. CDR3 in DNA: TGTGCCAGCAGCTTCCAAGGGGCTCCTGGAAACACCATATATTTT.